The clone carrying this T cell receptor beta chain was recorded a few times. This sample is part of a study of shared clonotypes between healthy human individuals. Study overall: Each donor's CD8 memory used one plate, CD8 naive two, each CD4 subset three.

Both subsets, CD45RA+ naive and CD45RA-negative memory, were split from the CD4+ cells. Losses at the gene ends were 0 bases for V and 7 bases for J; bases not matched to a gene: 2. Germline V gene sequence: CDR1 MDHEN, CDR2 SYDVKM. This CDR3 contains 15 residues. This table comes from immunoSEQ multiplex PCR, and its TCRdb copy is limited to in-frame clones, with some not included. This table has approximately 2,300,000 clones, approximately 90% appearing once. The rearrangement joins TRBV28 to TRBJ2-1; 11 nucleotides align to TRBD2. The sequenced material came from naive CD4+ T cells from PBMCs. Subset of the sample: CD45RA+ positively selected. This receptor was obtained from a man younger than 35 in good health. Some clones in this sample may be carry-over from other donors' samples. CDR3 nucleotide sequence: TGTGCCAGCAGTTTATGGACTAGCGGGACGAATGAGCAGTTCTTC. It translates to CASSLWTSGTNEQFF.